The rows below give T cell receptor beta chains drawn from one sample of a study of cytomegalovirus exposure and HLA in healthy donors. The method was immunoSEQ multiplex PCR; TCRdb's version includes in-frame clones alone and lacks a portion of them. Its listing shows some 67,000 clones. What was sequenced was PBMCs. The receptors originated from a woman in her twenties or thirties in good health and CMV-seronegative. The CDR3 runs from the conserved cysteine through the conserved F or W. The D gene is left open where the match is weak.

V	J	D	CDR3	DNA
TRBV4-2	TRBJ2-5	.	CASSQRGDRETQYF	TGTGCCAGCAGCCAGCGCGGGGACCGAGAGACCCAGTACTTC
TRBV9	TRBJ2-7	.	CASSSDLGGYYEQYF	TGTGCCAGCAGCTCAGACTTGGGGGGTTACTACGAGCAGTACTTC
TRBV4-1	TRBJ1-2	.	CASSQEKEGQWGYTF	TGCGCCAGCAGCCAAGAGAAGGAAGGACAGTGGGGCTACACCTTC
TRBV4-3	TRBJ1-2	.	CASSPGGDGYTF	TGCGCCAGCAGCCCCGGCGGAGATGGCTACACCTTC
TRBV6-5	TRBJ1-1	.	CASRTPNEAFF	TGTGCCAGCAGGACTCCAAATGAAGCTTTCTTT
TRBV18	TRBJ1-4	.	CASSPTRESKEKLFF	TGTGCCAGCTCACCAACCCGGGAAAGTAAAGAAAAACTGTTTTTT
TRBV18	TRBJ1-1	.	CASSPDMGGTEAFF	TGTGCCAGCTCACCAGATATGGGGGGCACTGAAGCTTTCTTT
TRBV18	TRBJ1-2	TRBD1	CASSPWDRGYGYTF	TGTGCCAGCTCACCATGGGACAGGGGCTATGGCTACACCTTC
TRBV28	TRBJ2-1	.	CASSLRGPNEQFF	TGTGCCAGCTCGCTTCGAGGGCCGAATGAGCAGTTCTTC
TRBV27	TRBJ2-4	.	CASSLGWAGENQYF	TGTGCCAGCAGTTTAGGGTGGGCAGGGGAGAATCAGTACTTC
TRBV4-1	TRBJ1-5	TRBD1	CASSQEGQGDQPQHF	TGCGCCAGCAGCCAAGAAGGACAGGGGGATCAGCCCCAGCATTTT
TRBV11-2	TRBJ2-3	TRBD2	CASTSSGGTTDTQYF	TGTGCCAGCACCTCTAGCGGGGGTACCACAGATACGCAGTATTTT
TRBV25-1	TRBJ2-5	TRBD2	CASSEGTSGYQETQYF	TGTGCCAGCAGTGAAGGGACTAGCGGTTACCAAGAGACCCAGTACTTC
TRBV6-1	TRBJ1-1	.	CASSELGANEAFF	TGTGCCAGCAGTGAATTGGGGGCGAATGAAGCTTTCTTT
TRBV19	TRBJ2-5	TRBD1	CASSIAGQQETQYF	TGTGCCAGTAGTATAGCGGGACAGCAAGAGACCCAGTACTTC
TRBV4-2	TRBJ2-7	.	CASSSSYEQYF	TGTGCCAGTTCCTCCTCCTACGAGCAGTACTTC
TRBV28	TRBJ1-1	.	CASSPGTVNTEAFF	TGTGCCAGCAGTCCCGGGACTGTGAACACTGAAGCTTTCTTT
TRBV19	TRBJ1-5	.	CASSIRRGGQPQHF	TGTGCCAGTAGTATCAGGAGGGGAGGACAGCCCCAGCATTTT
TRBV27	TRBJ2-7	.	CAHYEQYF	TGTGCTCACTACGAGCAGTACTTC
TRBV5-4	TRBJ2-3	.	CASSRGITDTQYF	TGTGCCAGCAGCAGGGGTATAACAGATACGCAGTATTTT
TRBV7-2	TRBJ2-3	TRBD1	CASSLGDRGEADTQYF	TGTGCCAGCAGCTTAGGGGACAGGGGGGAGGCAGATACGCAGTATTTT
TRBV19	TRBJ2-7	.	CASSTPDSGSYEQYF	TGTGCCAGTAGTACCCCAGATTCAGGGTCCTACGAGCAGTACTTC
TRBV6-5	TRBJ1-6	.	CASSWDIALNSPLHF	TGTGCCAGCAGCTGGGACATAGCCCTTAATTCACCCCTACACTTT
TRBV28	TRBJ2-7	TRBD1	CASSLTGRSYEQYF	TGTGCCAGCAGTTTGACAGGGCGATCCTACGAGCAGTACTTC
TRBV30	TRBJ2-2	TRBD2	CALPQGLGGGGLFF	TGTGCGCTTCCTCAAGGCCTCGGGGGGGGCGGGCTGTTTTTT
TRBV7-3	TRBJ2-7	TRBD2	CASSLSPSGFYEQYF	TGTGCCAGCAGCTTAAGTCCTAGCGGCTTCTACGAGCAGTACTTC
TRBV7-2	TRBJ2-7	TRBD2	CASSLALWSGMGAYEQYF	TGTGCCAGCAGCTTAGCGCTCTGGAGCGGGATGGGAGCCTACGAGCAGTACTTC
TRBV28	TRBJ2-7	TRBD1	CASSSFGQGALRGYEQYF	TGTGCCAGCAGTTCTTTCGGACAGGGGGCGTTAAGGGGGTACGAGCAGTACTTC
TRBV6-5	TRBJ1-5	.	CASSFQGHNQPQHF	TGTGCCAGCAGTTTTCAGGGGCACAATCAGCCCCAGCATTTT
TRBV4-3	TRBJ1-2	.	CASSQDRAGGYTF	TGCGCCAGCAGCCAAGACAGGGCCGGGGGCTACACCTTC
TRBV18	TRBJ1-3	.	CASSPDTYTIYF	TGTGCCAGCTCACCGGACACATACACCATATATTTT
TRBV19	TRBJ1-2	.	CASSIRGNYGYTF	TGTGCCAGTAGTATCCGGGGGAACTATGGCTACACCTTC
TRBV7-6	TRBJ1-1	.	CASSSGTWTEAFF	TGTGCCAGCAGCTCCGGGACATGGACTGAAGCTTTCTTT
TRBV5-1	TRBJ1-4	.	CASSLDEGRGEKLFF	TGCGCCAGCAGCTTGGATGAGGGTCGGGGTGAAAAACTGTTTTTT
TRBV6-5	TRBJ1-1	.	CASSPDGETEAFF	TGTGCCAGCAGCCCAGACGGAGAGACTGAAGCTTTCTTT
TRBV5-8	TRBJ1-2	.	CASSLVWSGAEGYTF	TGTGCCAGCAGCTTGGTCTGGTCAGGGGCGGAGGGCTACACCTTC
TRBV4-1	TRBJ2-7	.	CASSHSGRTYEQYF	TGCGCCAGCAGCCATTCTGGCAGGACCTACGAGCAGTACTTC
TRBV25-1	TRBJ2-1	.	CASMGDGGSYNEQFF	TGTGCCAGCATGGGAGATGGAGGCTCCTACAATGAGCAGTTCTTC
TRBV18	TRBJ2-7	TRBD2	CASSPPRGLAGTDPPYEQYF	TGTGCCAGCTCACCACCGCGCGGACTAGCGGGCACCGATCCTCCCTACGAGCAGTACTTC
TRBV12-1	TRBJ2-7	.	CASSFPGSLEQYF	TGTGCCAGCAGCTTCCCAGGTTCCCTCGAGCAGTACTTC
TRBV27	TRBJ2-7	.	CASSYNSEYYEQYF	TGTGCCAGCAGTTATAATAGCGAGTACTACGAGCAGTACTTC
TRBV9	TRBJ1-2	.	CASSGPYGYTF	TGTGCCAGCAGCGGGCCCTATGGCTACACCTTC
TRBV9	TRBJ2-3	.	CASSGPTETHGTQYF	TGTGCCAGCAGCGGTCCTACAGAAACACACGGTACGCAGTATTTT
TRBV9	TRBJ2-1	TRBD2	CASSPRVAGVDEQFF	TGTGCCAGCAGCCCCCGGGTAGCGGGAGTGGATGAGCAGTTCTTC